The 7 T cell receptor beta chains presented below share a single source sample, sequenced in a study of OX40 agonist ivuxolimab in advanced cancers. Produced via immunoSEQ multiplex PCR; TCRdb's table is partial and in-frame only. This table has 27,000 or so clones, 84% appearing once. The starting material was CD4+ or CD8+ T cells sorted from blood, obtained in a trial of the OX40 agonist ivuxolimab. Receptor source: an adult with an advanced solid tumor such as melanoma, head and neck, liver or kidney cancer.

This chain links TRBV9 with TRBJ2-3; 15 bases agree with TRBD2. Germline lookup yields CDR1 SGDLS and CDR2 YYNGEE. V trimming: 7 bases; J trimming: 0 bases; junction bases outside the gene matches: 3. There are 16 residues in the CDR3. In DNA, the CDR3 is TGTGCCAGCGGGACTAGCGGGGGGAGTAGCACAGATACGCAGTATTTT. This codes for CASGTSGGSSTDTQYF.

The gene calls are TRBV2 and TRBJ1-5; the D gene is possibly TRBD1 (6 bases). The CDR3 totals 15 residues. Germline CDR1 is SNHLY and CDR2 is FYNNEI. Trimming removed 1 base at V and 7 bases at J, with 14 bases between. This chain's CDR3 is CASSEGEQGGQPQHF. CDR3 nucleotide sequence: TGTGCCAGCAGTGAAGGGGAACAGGGTGGACAGCCCCAGCATTTT.

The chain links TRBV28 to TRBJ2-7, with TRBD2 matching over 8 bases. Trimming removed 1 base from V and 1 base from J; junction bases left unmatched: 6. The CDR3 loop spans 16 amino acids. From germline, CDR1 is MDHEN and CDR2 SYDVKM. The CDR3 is CASSLLGSGSSYEQYF. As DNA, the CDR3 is TGTGCCAGCAGTTTATTAGGCAGCGGGAGTTCCTACGAGCAGTACTTC.

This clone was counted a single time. CDR3 sequence: CATRLGRDTEAFF. The DNA for the CDR3 is TGTGCTACCCGTCTGGGGAGGGACACTGAAGCTTTCTTT. J is TRBJ1-1 and V is TRBV12-5; no clear D gene. CDR1 and CDR2 from the germline V gene are LGHNT and FRNRAP. V was clipped by 10 bases and J by 3 bases, with 15 bases between them. CDR3 length: 13 residues.

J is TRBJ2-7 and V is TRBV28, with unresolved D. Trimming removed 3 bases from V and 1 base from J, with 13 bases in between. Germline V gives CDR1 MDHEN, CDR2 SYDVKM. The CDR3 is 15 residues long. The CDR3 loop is CASSFISTVSYEQYF. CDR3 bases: TGTGCCAGCAGTTTTATCTCGACGGTGTCCTACGAGCAGTACTTC.

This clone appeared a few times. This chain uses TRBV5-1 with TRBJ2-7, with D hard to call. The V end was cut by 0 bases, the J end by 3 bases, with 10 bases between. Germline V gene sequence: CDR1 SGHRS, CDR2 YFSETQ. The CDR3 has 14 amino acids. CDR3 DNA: TGCGCCAGCAGCTTGGAGTCGGGCGGCTACGAGCAGTACTTC. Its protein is CASSLESGGYEQYF.

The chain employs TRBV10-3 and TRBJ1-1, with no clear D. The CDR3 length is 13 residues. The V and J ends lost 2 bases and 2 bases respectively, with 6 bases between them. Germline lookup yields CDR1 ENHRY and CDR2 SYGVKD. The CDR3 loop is CAISETYNTEAFF. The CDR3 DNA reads TGTGCCATCAGTGAGACGTATAACACTGAAGCTTTCTTT.